What follows are 21 T cell receptor beta chains derived from one specimen sequenced in a study of blood T cell repertoires in COVID-19. TCRdb's copy holds only in-frame clones and misses some; the assay was immunoSEQ multiplex PCR. The table shows about 200,000 clones, with around 90% occurring only once. Material: peripheral blood. These receptors were taken from a man in his 60s with COVID-19, enrolled during active disease.

This sequence joins TRBV19 and TRBJ1-3, with D hard to call. Trimming removed 1 base from V and 0 bases from J, with 7 bases in between. The CDR3 totals 15 residues. Looked up from germline, CDR1 is LNHDA and CDR2 is SQIVND (reference sequence). The CDR3 sequence: CASSIGQSSGNTIYF. In DNA, the CDR3 is TGTGCCAGTAGTATAGGGCAGTCCTCTGGAAACACCATATATTTT.

In the case of this clone: The sample holds other DNA sequences that translate to the same CDR3. The chain is built from TRBV5-1 and TRBJ1-4; D gene unclear. The CDR3 runs 14 residues. Looked up from germline, CDR1 is SGHRS and CDR2 is YFSETQ. The V and J ends lost 2 bases and 0 bases respectively, with 5 bases between them. In nucleotides, the CDR3 is TGCGCCAGCAGCTTAGGAGCAACTAATGAAAAACTGTTTTTT. It specifies CASSLGATNEKLFF.

This rearrangement joins TRBV2 to TRBJ2-5; 7 bases agree with TRBD2. The germline V gene encodes CDR1 SNHLY and CDR2 FYNNEI. The CDR3 consists of 14 residues. With V trimmed by 7 bases and J by 5 bases, 10 bases remained unmatched. CDR3: CASTERASGETQYF. The DNA of the CDR3 is TGTGCCAGCACCGAAAGGGCTAGCGGTGAGACCCAGTACTTC.

This chain links TRBV19 with TRBJ1-1, with a weak D call TRBD1 (6 bases). Germline V CDR1 and CDR2: LNHDA, SQIVND (reference sequence). Deletions cut 5 bases from V and 0 bases from J, with 10 bases between. CDR3 size: 14 residues. CDR3 bases: TGTGCCAGTAGTCCGGGACACGTGAACACTGAAGCTTTCTTT. Its protein is CASSPGHVNTEAFF. Filled out from reference TRBV19 and TRBJ1-1, the complete variable domain reads DGGITQSPKYLFRKEGQNVTLSCEQNLNHDAMYWYRQDPGQGLRLIYYSQIVNDFQKGDIAEGYSVSREKKESFPLTVTSAQKNPTAFYLCASSPGHVNTEAFFGQGTRLTVV.

This clone was detected only once. The chain links TRBV2 to TRBJ1-4; D perhaps matches TRBD1 (5 bases). Germline values: CDR1 SNHLY, CDR2 FYNNEI. CDR3 length: 13 amino acids. Trimming took off 8 bases at V and 3 bases at J, with 10 bases between the two ends. The CDR3 DNA reads TGTGCCAGCGGAGGGGAGGCTAATGAAAAACTGTTTTTT. Its translation is CASGGEANEKLFF. The full variable domain, in which reference TRBV2 and TRBJ1-4 provide the parts outside the CDR3, is EPEVTQTPSHQVTQMGQEVILRCVPISNHLYFYWYRQILGQKVEFLVSFYNNEISEKSEIFDDQFSVERPDGSNFTLKIRSTKLEDSAMYFCASGGEANEKLFFGSGTQLSVL.

V is TRBV11-1 and J is TRBJ2-2; a possible D gene is TRBD2 (6 bases). Deletions cut 5 bases from V and 0 bases from J, with 13 bases between. Germline V gene sequence: CDR1 SGHAT, CDR2 FQDESV (reference sequence). The CDR3 contains 16 residues. DNA for the CDR3: TGTGCCAGCAGCCGATACCTAGCGTCGAACACCGGGGAGCTGTTTTTT. Protein sequence: CASSRYLASNTGELFF.

The rearrangement joins TRBV6-6 to TRBJ1-5; TRBD1 matches 7 bases. Germline CDR1 is MNHNY and CDR2 is SVGAGI (reference sequence). The CDR3 has 14 residues. V lost 2 bases, J lost 8 bases, and 6 bases stayed unmatched. CDR3: CASSYDRATEPQHF. The CDR3 nucleotides are TGTGCCAGCAGTTACGACAGGGCGACGGAGCCCCAGCATTTT.

The chain joins TRBV2 to TRBJ1-5; TRBD1 is a possible D gene (5 bases). The germline V gene has CDR1 SNHLY and CDR2 FYNNEI. The CDR3 consists of 14 residues. The V end was cut by 4 bases, the J end by 7 bases, with 14 bases between. The CDR3 sequence is CASSVGVSWQPQHF. The CDR3 coding sequence is TGTGCCAGCAGTGTAGGGGTCTCGTGGCAGCCCCAGCATTTT.

V usage is TRBV6-5 and J usage is TRBJ1-3; the D is unclear. Per germline, CDR1 MNHEY and CDR2 SVGAGI. This CDR3 contains 13 residues. Trimming stripped 10 bases from V and 0 bases from J, with 10 bases between. The CDR3 DNA is TGTGCCACGCACCGGGGCTCTGGAAACACCATATATTTT. It encodes CATHRGSGNTIYF.

This clone was picked up one time. The chain uses TRBV7-8 and TRBJ1-6; D is uncertain. In germline, CDR1 is SGHVS, CDR2 FQNEAQ. The CDR3 extends over 13 amino acids. V dropped 2 bases and J dropped 14 bases, with 13 bases sitting between them. The CDR3 DNA follows: TGTGCCAGCAGCTTATTGGGCCAAAGTTCCCTCCACTTT. Its translation is CASSLLGQSSLHF.

The genes are TRBV19 and TRBJ1-1, with a tentative D call TRBD1 (5 bases). This CDR3 has 14 amino acids. Trimming stripped 8 bases from V and 3 bases from J, with 16 bases between. Germline lookup yields CDR1 LNHDA and CDR2 SQIVND (reference sequence). The CDR3 DNA is TGTGCCAGTCTGGTATGGGGCGTCGACACTGAAGCTTTCTTT. Its protein is CASLVWGVDTEAFF.

The J gene is TRBJ1-1, the V gene TRBV6-5; the D is unclear. The germline V gene has CDR1 MNHEY and CDR2 SVGAGI. The CDR3 covers 13 residues. Trimming took 4 bases from V and 1 from J, leaving 7 bases between them. CDR3 region: CASSSPGNTEAFF. In DNA, the CDR3 is TGTGCCAGCAGTTCCCCGGGGAACACTGAAGCTTTCTTT.

This chain connects TRBV19 to TRBJ1-3; D might be TRBD1 (6 bases). V lost 0 bases, J lost 2 bases, and 8 bases lay in between. This CDR3 spans 15 amino acids. Per the germline V gene, CDR1 is LNHDA and CDR2 is SQIVND (reference sequence). This CDR3 is CASSIEGTTGNTIYF. The CDR3 nucleotides read TGTGCCAGTAGTATAGAAGGGACAACTGGAAACACCATATATTTT.

The chain employs TRBV5-1 and TRBJ2-5, with 9 bases identical to TRBD1. This CDR3 spans 14 amino acids. V was pared by 3 bases and J by 5 bases, with 5 bases of the junction left unmatched. The germline V gene has CDR1 SGHRS and CDR2 YFSETQ. The DNA of the CDR3 is TGCGCCAGCAGCTCGGGAGGACAGGGGGAGACCCAGTACTTC. Its translation is CASSSGGQGETQYF.

The chain uses TRBV5-1 and TRBJ2-1; the D gene is possibly TRBD2 (6 bases). V was cut by 4 bases and J by 7 bases, with 12 bases left in between. There are 13 residues in the CDR3. Germline-derived CDR1 and CDR2 are SGHRS and YFSETQ. The CDR3: CASSPVGGNEQFF. Here the CDR3 DNA reads TGCGCCAGCAGCCCCGTGGGGGGAAATGAGCAGTTCTTC.

The J gene is TRBJ2-1, the V gene TRBV9; 8 bases agree with TRBD1. The trim removed 3 bases at V and 4 bases at J, leaving 12 bases unmatched. The CDR3 has 17 residues. Germline CDR1 is SGDLS and CDR2 is YYNGEE. CDR3 loop: CASSAPRTGSSYNEQFF. DNA for the CDR3: TGTGCCAGCAGCGCCCCGCGGACAGGGTCCTCTTACAATGAGCAGTTCTTC.

The count of this clone is one. This chain links TRBV28 with TRBJ1-5; D may be TRBD1 (5 bases). CDR3 length: 14 residues. CDR1 is MDHEN, CDR2 SYDVKM, per germline. With 6 bases removed from V and 3 bases from J, the gap between germline ends came to 12 bases. CDR3 in amino acids: CASRRRQNNQPQHF. The CDR3 DNA follows: TGTGCCAGCAGACGACGACAGAACAATCAGCCCCAGCATTTT.

The chain recombines TRBV30 with TRBJ1-2, with 9 bases that match TRBD1. The germline V gene has CDR1 GTSNPN and CDR2 SVGIG (reference sequence). V trimming: 5 bases; J trimming: 7 bases; junction bases outside the gene matches: 8. The CDR3 covers 13 residues. CDR3 DNA sequence: TGTGCCTGGTCGACAGGGGGAGGGTCTGGCTACACCTTC. Amino acid sequence: CAWSTGGGSGYTF.

J is TRBJ2-7 and V is TRBV6-5, with TRBD1 as a possible D gene (6 bases). The CDR3 loop spans 14 amino acids. Germline-derived CDR1 and CDR2 are MNHEY and SVGAGI. The V end lost 8 bases, the J end lost 5 bases, and 19 bases lay between the germline ends. The CDR3 sequence: CASGYNRVVHEQYF. The CDR3 DNA reads as TGTGCCAGCGGGTACAACAGGGTCGTCCACGAGCAGTACTTC.

The chain uses TRBV30 and TRBJ1-5; possible D gene TRBD1, 5 bases. The CDR3 is made up of 15 amino acids. Trimming took off 2 bases at V and 2 bases at J, with 13 bases between the two ends. From germline, CDR1 is GTSNPN and CDR2 SVGIG (reference sequence). The CDR3 loop is CAWSTLGGGNQPQHF. DNA for the CDR3: TGTGCCTGGAGTACCCTCGGGGGTGGCAATCAGCCCCAGCATTTT.

This clone came up once. The chain uses TRBV4-2 and TRBJ1-2; TRBD1 agrees at 10 bases. Germline V gene data show CDR1 as LGHNA and CDR2 as YNFKEQ. After removal of 3 bases from V and 4 bases from J, the junction contained 5 bases not matched to a gene. The CDR3 has 15 residues. The CDR3 here is CASSQGGQGSYGYTF. The CDR3, as DNA: TGTGCCAGCAGCCAGGGGGGACAGGGGAGCTATGGCTACACCTTC.